Sequencing of this TCR beta chain was carried out in a study of blood T cell repertoires in COVID-19. On the study more broadly: Samples taken during acute and convalescent COVID-19 were collected in the United States, Italy and Spain.

The CDR3 totals 13 residues. Trimming took off 3 bases at V and 9 bases at J, with 9 bases between the two ends. CDR1 and CDR2 (germline): LNHDA, SQIVND (reference sequence). Profiled with immunoSEQ multiplex PCR; TCRdb holds only in-frame clones, not every one. This table has 150,000 to 200,000 clones, approximately 80% appearing once. The chain has TRBV19 and TRBJ1-6; possible D gene TRBD1, 5 bases. The receptor was isolated from a man in his forties who had recovered from COVID-19. The source material was PBMCs or T cells enriched from blood (not recorded which). In DNA form, the CDR3 reads TGTGCCAGTAGTATTCAGGGTGGTTCACCCCTCCACTTT. Translated, it gives CASSIQGGSPLHF.